The rows below give T cell receptor beta chains drawn from one sample of a study of T cells in Graves' hyperthyroidism and ophthalmopathy. TCRdb itself ran the multiplex PCR reads through MiXCR, one entry per CDR3 protein. Of roughly 250,000 distinct CDR3 sequences listed, about 20% are singletons. The sample was blood. These TCRs come from a man aged 30 to 45 with Graves' ophthalmopathy. The CDR3 runs from the conserved cysteine through the conserved F or W. Each record gives: D gene, J gene, clone size, V gene, CDR3 protein, CDR3 DNA. D genes are given only for firm matches. Clone size is stated in some rows and not others, as once, few, many or a class when expanded.

D: NA; J: TRBJ2-1; size: many; V: TRBV11-2; CDR3: CASSTRPGSSYNEQFF; DNA: TGTGCCAGCAGCACTCGACCGGGATCCTCCTACAATGAGCAGTTCTTC
D: NA; J: TRBJ1-3; size: NA; V: TRBV5-1; CDR3: CASSPGPLLSGNTIYF; DNA: TGCGCCAGCAGCCCGGGACCTCTACTCTCTGGAAACACCATATATTTT
D: NA; J: TRBJ2-5; size: NA; V: TRBV5-1; CDR3: CASSLNGQLETQYF; DNA: TGCGCCAGCAGCTTGAATGGACAGCTAGAGACCCAGTACTTC
D: NA; J: TRBJ1-4; size: NA; V: TRBV7-9; CDR3: CASSFFSNEKLFF; DNA: TGTGCCAGCAGCTTTTTCAGTAATGAAAAACTGTTTTTT
D: TRBD2; J: TRBJ2-1; size: many; V: TRBV2; CDR3: CASVGLAGGHEQFF; DNA: TGTGCCAGCGTCGGACTAGCGGGAGGACATGAGCAGTTCTTC
D: NA; J: TRBJ2-1; size: NA; V: TRBV20-1; CDR3: CSAKDFATDEQFF; DNA: TGCAGTGCTAAGGACTTCGCTACGGATGAGCAGTTCTTC
D: NA; J: TRBJ2-7; size: many; V: TRBV5-1; CDR3: CASRLAGTNSYEQYF; DNA: TGCGCCAGCAGACTGGCCGGGACAAACTCCTACGAGCAGTACTTC
D: NA; J: TRBJ1-2; size: few; V: TRBV11-3; CDR3: CASSSWTANYGYTF; DNA: TGTGCCAGCAGCTCCTGGACAGCTAACTATGGCTACACCTTC
D: TRBD1; J: TRBJ2-7; size: many; V: TRBV20-1; CDR3: CSAAGTGGFSDEQYF; DNA: TGCAGTGCGGCTGGGACAGGGGGCTTTAGCGACGAGCAGTACTTC
D: NA; J: TRBJ1-1; size: NA; V: TRBV18; CDR3: CASSPIPRNTEAFF; DNA: TGTGCCAGCTCACCAATCCCAAGGAACACTGAAGCTTTCTTT
D: NA; J: TRBJ1-3; size: NA; V: TRBV2; CDR3: CASRSGVYSGNTIYF; DNA: TGTGCCAGCAGGTCGGGGGTTTACTCTGGAAACACCATATATTTT
D: NA; J: TRBJ1-1; size: few; V: TRBV11-1; CDR3: CASSGSTSMRNTEAFF; DNA: TGTGCCAGCAGCGGTTCGACAAGTATGAGGAACACTGAAGCTTTCTTT
D: NA; J: TRBJ2-5; size: NA; V: TRBV6-5; CDR3: CASSYSWGQETQYF; DNA: TGTGCCAGCAGTTACTCGTGGGGTCAAGAGACCCAGTACTTC
D: TRBD1; J: TRBJ2-1; size: NA; V: TRBV20-1; CDR3: CSATLLGGTNSYNEQFF; DNA: TGCAGTGCTACCTTATTAGGGGGCACAAATTCCTACAATGAGCAGTTCTTC
D: TRBD1; J: TRBJ1-2; size: NA; V: TRBV15; CDR3: CATSRDLLGTGVNYGYTF; DNA: TGTGCCACCAGCAGAGATCTTCTTGGGACAGGGGTAAACTATGGCTACACCTTC
D: NA; J: TRBJ2-2; size: few; V: TRBV7-9; CDR3: CASRWHDFNTGELFF; DNA: TGTGCCAGCCGGTGGCACGACTTCAACACCGGGGAGCTGTTTTTT
D: NA; J: TRBJ2-6; size: few; V: TRBV14; CDR3: CASSQDRYYSGANVLTF; DNA: TGTGCCAGCAGCCAAGATCGATACTACTCTGGGGCCAACGTCCTGACTTTC
D: TRBD2; J: TRBJ2-3; size: NA; V: TRBV11-3; CDR3: CASSPLAGEGDTQYF; DNA: TGTGCCAGCAGCCCACTAGCGGGAGAGGGAGATACGCAGTATTTT
D: TRBD2; J: TRBJ2-4; size: few; V: TRBV27; CDR3: CASSPYTGTSGSGGRNIQYF; DNA: TGTGCCAGCAGTCCCTACACCGGGACTAGCGGGAGTGGGGGGAGGAACATTCAGTACTTC
D: NA; J: TRBJ2-4; size: many; V: TRBV11-2; CDR3: CASSEPRGIIAKNIQYF; DNA: TGTGCCAGCAGCGAACCACGGGGTATTATAGCCAAAAACATTCAGTACTTC
D: TRBD1; J: TRBJ2-7; size: many; V: TRBV5-1; CDR3: CASSLGVAGGVYEQYF; DNA: TGCGCCAGCAGCCTCGGGGTGGCAGGGGGAGTGTACGAGCAGTACTTC
D: NA; J: TRBJ1-1; size: many; V: TRBV28; CDR3: CASSSVSGGNLNTEAFF; DNA: TGTGCCAGCAGCTCCGTTTCCGGGGGGAACTTAAACACTGAAGCTTTCTTT
D: TRBD2; J: TRBJ2-7; size: NA; V: TRBV4-1; CDR3: CASSRAGEGSYEQYF; DNA: TGCGCCAGCAGCCGAGCGGGAGAGGGCTCCTACGAGCAGTACTTC
D: NA; J: TRBJ2-3; size: NA; V: TRBV6-1; CDR3: CASRGPRVPDTQYF; DNA: TGTGCCAGCAGGGGCCCCCGGGTCCCAGATACGCAGTATTTT
D: NA; J: TRBJ1-2; size: NA; V: TRBV14; CDR3: CASSQRGYGYTF; DNA: TGTGCCAGCAGCCAGCGGGGCTATGGCTACACCTTC
D: TRBD2; J: TRBJ2-1; size: many; V: TRBV20-1; CDR3: CSARGGTRRVNEQFF; DNA: TGCAGTGCTAGAGGAGGGACTAGAAGAGTCAATGAGCAGTTCTTC
D: TRBD2; J: TRBJ2-1; size: NA; V: TRBV18; CDR3: CASSPASGRLDEQFF; DNA: TGTGCCAGCTCACCGGCTAGCGGGAGGTTGGATGAGCAGTTCTTC
D: NA; J: TRBJ1-1; size: many; V: TRBV20-1; CDR3: CSAVSENTEAFF; DNA: TGCAGTGCGGTATCCGAGAACACTGAAGCTTTCTTT
D: NA; J: TRBJ1-2; size: few; V: TRBV2; CDR3: CASSEPGPRRYGYTF; DNA: TGTGCCAGCAGTGAGCCGGGACCCCGGAGGTATGGCTACACCTTC
D: NA; J: TRBJ1-1; size: many; V: TRBV6-2/TRBV6-3; CDR3: CASSSIGFTEAFF; DNA: TGTGCCAGCAGTTCGATAGGGTTCACTGAAGCTTTCTTT